Included here is one T cell receptor (beta chain) sequence, with context. The CDR3 length is 13 residues. Trimming took off 2 bases at V and 3 bases at J, with 9 bases between the two ends. Germline V gives CDR1 SGHDT, CDR2 YYEEEE. The data are from a study of cytomegalovirus exposure and HLA in healthy donors. Study context: The same platform used for the roughly 600 first-cohort repertoires was also used for the approximately 120 validation repertoires, as a later analysis reported.

Sequencing used immunoSEQ multiplex PCR; TCRdb keeps in-frame clones, though not all of them. Here the sample spans roughly 170,000 clones, roughly four fifths being singletons. The rearrangement links TRBV5-6 to TRBJ2-7, with D maybe TRBD2 (6 bases). The TCR sequence derives from a young woman in good health and CMV-seropositive. Material: PBMCs. DNA for the CDR3: TGTGCCAGCAGCTTTGGAGGGCGCTACGAGCAGTACTTC. Translated: CASSFGGRYEQYF. Based on the CDR3 plus reference TRBV5-6 and TRBJ2-7, the full variable domain is DAGVTQSPTHLIKTRGQQVTLRCSPKSGHDTVSWYQQALGQGPQFIFQYYEEEERQRGNFPDRFSGHQFPNYSSELNVNALLLGDSALYLCASSFGGRYEQYFGPGTRLTVT.